This TCR beta chain appears in the sequencing data of a study of cytotoxic CD8 clonotypes in ibrutinib-treated CLL. Study information: Outcomes included some 25 partial and 2 complete responses; after median roughly 69 months, 14 stayed remitted and roughly twelve progressed.

Roughly 2 micrograms of genomic DNA from cryopreserved PBMCs went into TCR beta libraries. On this clone itself: Its cognate antigen is unknown.

Repertoires were generated with immunoSEQ multiplex PCR, while TCRdb's copy carries only in-frame clones and drops some. This table holds fewer than 400,000 clones, approximately 67% found once. Study-wide points: Clonotypes that were public were uncommon, and they contracted or stayed stable on treatment. Lymph node repertoires were not studied, and sampling times were unmatched.

V was clipped by 2 bases and J by 15 bases, with 11 bases between them. CDR1 and CDR2 (germline): MDHEN, SYDVKM. The CDR3 has 11 residues. The chain employs TRBV28 and TRBJ1-5; D call uncertain. The source material was PBMCs, sampled after 36 months of ibrutinib treatment. The receptor's source is a human donor with chronic lymphocytic leukemia. The CDR3 loop reads CASSLEGIRHF. The CDR3 region has the DNA TGTGCCAGCAGTTTAGAAGGGATCCGGCATTTT.